A selection of T cell receptor beta chains follows, all from one sample in a study of blood T cell repertoires in COVID-19. Sequenced by immunoSEQ multiplex PCR; TCRdb stores in-frame clones only, minus some. Seen here are around 260,000 clones, around nine tenths observed once, and the top ten hold around 9.1%. Material for sequencing was peripheral blood. These receptors all stem from a man aged 40-49 years who had recovered from COVID-19. CDR3s include the opening cysteine and the closing phenylalanine or tryptophan. Each record gives: CDR3 length, V gene, clone size, D gene, J gene, CDR3 protein, CDR3 DNA. D genes are given only for firm matches. Rows may omit the clone size; those that give it use once, few, many or a size class.

14	TRBV14	NA	TRBD2	TRBJ2-5	CASSPTSGRETQYF	TGTGCCAGCAGCCCTACTAGCGGTAGAGAGACCCAGTACTTC
15	TRBV10-3	NA	TRBD1	TRBJ1-5	CATSFGQGVGQPQHF	TGTGCCACCTCCTTCGGACAGGGGGTGGGTCAGCCCCAGCATTTT
14	TRBV6-5	NA	NA	TRBJ2-4	CASRQDGYGNIQYF	TGTGCCAGCAGACAGGACGGATATGGAAACATTCAGTACTTC
16	TRBV11-2	NA	NA	TRBJ1-6	CASSYRTASALSPLHF	TGTGCCAGCAGCTATCGGACAGCTTCTGCCCTTTCACCCCTCCACTTT
15	TRBV11-2	NA	TRBD1	TRBJ2-5	CASSADRAGVQTQYF	TGTGCCAGCAGCGCGGACAGGGCCGGGGTACAGACCCAGTACTTC
15	TRBV5-1	NA	NA	TRBJ1-4	CASSLAQTSHEKLFF	TGCGCCAGCAGCTTGGCCCAGACATCGCATGAAAAACTGTTTTTT
15	TRBV5-1	few	NA	TRBJ1-6	CASSLGYRDNSPLHF	TGCGCCAGCAGCTTGGGCTACAGGGATAATTCACCCCTCCACTTT
16	TRBV30	once	TRBD2	TRBJ2-2	CAWSVRSGRVTGELFF	TGTGCCTGGAGTGTACGTAGCGGGAGAGTAACCGGGGAGCTGTTTTTT
15	TRBV4-3	NA	TRBD2	TRBJ2-7	CASSQSSGPHYEQYF	TGCGCCAGCAGCCAGTCTAGCGGTCCCCACTACGAGCAGTACTTC
17	TRBV19	NA	NA	TRBJ1-4	CASSVWGGAQANEKLFF	TGTGCCAGTAGTGTCTGGGGAGGCGCTCAAGCTAATGAAAAACTGTTTTTT
14	TRBV10-3	NA	TRBD2	TRBJ2-3	CAISASGASDTQYF	TGTGCCATCAGCGCTAGCGGGGCCTCAGATACGCAGTATTTT
16	TRBV7-2	once	TRBD2	TRBJ2-2	CASSPTGTSNTGELFF	TGTGCCAGCAGCCCGACCGGGACTAGTAACACCGGGGAGCTGTTTTTT
17	TRBV7-8	NA	NA	TRBJ1-1	CASSSPRDIASNTEAFF	TGTGCCAGCAGCTCGCCCCGGGACATCGCATCGAACACTGAAGCTTTCTTT
18	TRBV5-6	NA	NA	TRBJ1-5	CASSLAETVFNSNQPQHF	TGTGCCAGCAGCTTGGCAGAGACAGTGTTTAATAGCAATCAGCCCCAGCATTTT
14	TRBV6-5	once	TRBD1	TRBJ1-1	CASRRQGTNTEAFF	TGTGCCAGCCGTAGACAGGGCACGAACACTGAAGCTTTCTTT
13	TRBV12-3/TRBV12-4	NA	TRBD1	TRBJ1-2	CASSRDRNYGYTF	TGTGCCAGCAGCCGGGACAGAAACTATGGCTACACCTTC
14	TRBV7-2	NA	NA	TRBJ2-5	CASSLAGARETQYF	TGTGCCAGCAGCTTAGCGGGGGCGAGGGAGACCCAGTACTTC
13	TRBV19	NA	TRBD2	TRBJ2-7	CATQTSGGYEQYF	TGTGCCACCCAGACTAGCGGAGGCTACGAGCAGTACTTC
14	TRBV5-1	NA	TRBD1	TRBJ2-7	CASSLPDRAYEQYF	TGCGCCAGCAGCTTACCGGACAGGGCCTACGAGCAGTACTTC
15	TRBV7-9	many	TRBD1	TRBJ2-7	CASSLEAGGAYEQYF	TGTGCCAGCAGCTTAGAAGCAGGGGGCGCGTACGAGCAGTACTTC
11	TRBV14	once	TRBD2	TRBJ2-7	CASSPGGEQYF	TGTGCCAGCAGCCCCGGGGGGGAGCAGTACTTC
15	TRBV5-5	NA	NA	TRBJ1-4	CASSLEVRVWEKLFF	TGTGCCAGCAGCTTGGAGGTTCGGGTTTGGGAAAAACTGTTTTTT
15	TRBV4-1	NA	TRBD1	TRBJ1-2	CASSLAGQGGYGYTF	TGCGCCAGCAGCCTCGCAGGACAGGGTGGCTATGGCTACACCTTC
16	TRBV4-1	NA	TRBD2	TRBJ2-3	CASSLAETSATDTQYF	TGCGCCAGCAGCCTGGCCGAGACTAGCGCCACAGATACGCAGTATTTT
13	TRBV7-8	NA	NA	TRBJ2-7	CASSLGVGYEQYF	TGTGCCAGCAGCTTAGGAGTCGGGTACGAGCAGTACTTC
18	TRBV18	NA	TRBD1	TRBJ2-3	CASSPLPMTGLGTDTQYF	TGTGCCAGCTCACCACTACCGATGACAGGGTTGGGCACAGATACGCAGTATTTT
13	TRBV12-3/TRBV12-4	once	NA	TRBJ2-1	CASSPDRSNEQFF	TGTGCCAGCAGCCCAGACAGAAGCAATGAGCAGTTCTTC
17	TRBV10-2	NA	TRBD1	TRBJ1-6	CATRGQGVSSYNSPLHF	TGCGCCACCCGGGGACAGGGGGTATCCTCCTATAATTCACCCCTCCACTTT
13	TRBV30	NA	NA	TRBJ2-2	CAWRQGNTGELFF	TGTGCCTGGAGACAGGGAAACACCGGGGAGCTGTTTTTT
15	TRBV18	NA	TRBD1	TRBJ2-7	CASSPSGQGFGEQYF	TGTGCCAGCTCACCTTCGGGACAGGGGTTCGGCGAGCAGTACTTC
13	TRBV6-2/TRBV6-3	NA	NA	TRBJ1-5	CASSPLGGQPQHF	TGTGCCAGCAGTCCCCTGGGAGGACAGCCCCAGCATTTT
16	TRBV14	NA	NA	TRBJ1-4	CASSPRQFATNEKLFF	TGTGCCAGCAGCCCCCGACAGTTTGCAACTAATGAAAAACTGTTTTTT
15	TRBV29-1	NA	TRBD2	TRBJ2-1	CSVWTSGLSYNEQFF	TGCAGCGTCTGGACTAGCGGGTTGTCCTACAATGAGCAGTTCTTC
17	TRBV14	NA	NA	TRBJ1-2	CASSQDRWGTINYGYTF	TGTGCCAGCAGCCAAGATCGATGGGGGACAATTAACTATGGCTACACCTTC
16	TRBV5-8	NA	NA	TRBJ1-5	CASSPQGLGTDQPQHF	TGTGCCAGCAGCCCCCAGGGGTTGGGCACCGATCAGCCCCAGCATTTT
18	TRBV3-1/TRBV3-2	NA	TRBD2	TRBJ2-1	CASSPRGSGGVSYNEQFF	TGTGCCAGCAGCCCGCGGGGTAGCGGGGGGGTTTCCTACAATGAGCAGTTCTTC
17	TRBV7-9	NA	TRBD2	TRBJ2-1	CASSLGLAGVSYNEQFF	TGTGCCAGCAGCTTGGGACTAGCGGGGGTTTCCTACAATGAGCAGTTCTTC
16	TRBV29-1	NA	TRBD1	TRBJ2-7	CSVQPDHRGYSYEQYF	TGCAGCGTCCAACCCGACCACAGGGGTTATTCCTACGAGCAGTACTTC
16	TRBV7-8	NA	TRBD2	TRBJ2-7	CASSLGGLAGRYEQYF	TGTGCCAGCAGCTTAGGGGGGCTAGCGGGACGCTACGAGCAGTACTTC
13	TRBV5-6	NA	NA	TRBJ1-2	CASSLELMVSYTF	TGTGCCAGCAGCTTGGAACTTATGGTTAGCTACACCTTC
14	TRBV5-1	NA	NA	TRBJ2-2	CASSTQGGTGELFF	TGCGCCAGCAGTACTCAGGGAGGAACCGGGGAGCTGTTTTTT
14	TRBV10-3	NA	TRBD1	TRBJ1-1	CAIRSTGANTEAFF	TGTGCCATCAGATCGACAGGGGCGAACACTGAAGCTTTCTTT
17	TRBV7-6	NA	TRBD1	TRBJ2-7	CASSLDVTGRASYEQYF	TGTGCCAGCAGCTTGGATGTGACAGGGCGGGCATCCTACGAGCAGTACTTC
14	TRBV19	once	NA	TRBJ2-7	CASSIGTGLYEQYF	TGTGCCAGTAGTATAGGAACAGGGTTGTACGAGCAGTACTTC